This TCR beta chain was identified during a study of sequential checkpoint blockade in melanoma. Method: immunoSEQ multiplex PCR; TCRdb's copy keeps in-frame clones and lacks some. The table lists about 6,000 clones, approximately 20% of them singletons. Treatment reported: randomized to nivolumab then ipilimumab (arm A) or the reverse (arm B). This clonotype was obtained from a human donor with melanoma. The starting material was tumor tissue (inferred from file names), obtained from a patient given nivolumab and ipilimumab in sequence.

DNA for the CDR3: TGTGCCAGCAGTTACGCCCAGGGGGGCTTGCGGCCCCAGCATTTT. It is translated as CASSYAQGGLRPQHF. J is TRBJ1-5 and V is TRBV6-8, with 7 bases aligning to TRBD1. There are 15 residues in the CDR3. Germline trimming cut 2 bases from V and 9 bases from J; bases unmatched to any gene: 10. Looked up from germline, CDR1 is MNHGY and CDR2 is SAAAGT.